The rows below give T cell receptor beta chains drawn from one sample of a study of OX40 agonist ivuxolimab in advanced cancers. Clones were sequenced by immunoSEQ multiplex PCR, and TCRdb holds only the in-frame ones, with some missing. The repertoire holds around 60,000 clones, approximately 86% seen once, with approximately 3% in the top ten. Sequenced material: CD4+ or CD8+ T cells sorted from blood, taken in a trial of the OX40 agonist ivuxolimab. The receptors here all came from an adult with an advanced solid tumor such as melanoma, head and neck, liver or kidney cancer. Each CDR3 is given with its conserved first and last residue. The order of the fields is V gene, D gene, clone size, J gene, CDR3 DNA, CDR3 protein. D genes are given only for firm matches. Clone size is shown for a subset of rows, as once, few, many or a class of expanded clone.

TRBV28	.	few	TRBJ2-7	TGTGCCAGCAGTTTTGGGAAGCCCTCCTACGAGCAGTACTTC	CASSFGKPSYEQYF
TRBV19	.	.	TRBJ1-3	TGTGCCAGTAGTATAAGGGTTCCTGGAAACACCATATATTTT	CASSIRVPGNTIYF
TRBV7-8	TRBD2	.	TRBJ2-5	TGTGCCAGCAGCTTAGGAGGGACTAGCGGGCTCCAAGAGACCCAGTACTTC	CASSLGGTSGLQETQYF
TRBV7-2	.	few	TRBJ1-2	TGTGCCAGCAGCTTAGACGGAAACTATGGCTACACCTTC	CASSLDGNYGYTF
TRBV9	.	.	TRBJ2-7	TGTGCCAGCTCTCGCGCGGGTAGCACCTACGAGCAGTACTTC	CASSRAGSTYEQYF
TRBV28	TRBD1	.	TRBJ1-4	TGTGCCAGCAGTTCGACAGGGAGGGAAAAACTGTTTTTT	CASSSTGREKLFF
TRBV7-6	TRBD2	.	TRBJ2-7	TGTGCCAGCAAGCGGGACCCGAGCTCCTACGAGCAGTACTTC	CASKRDPSSYEQYF
TRBV18	.	.	TRBJ2-7	TGTGCCAGCTCACCGACTACCTGGGAGTCCATTCCCTACGAGCAGTACTTC	CASSPTTWESIPYEQYF
TRBV7-6	.	.	TRBJ2-2	TGTGCCAGCAGCTTTCTTGAAACCGGGGAGCTGTTTTTT	CASSFLETGELFF
TRBV2	.	.	TRBJ2-5	TGTGCCAGCAGTGAAGTGGGGGGCGTAGAGACCCAGTACTTC	CASSEVGGVETQYF
TRBV29-1	TRBD1	once	TRBJ1-5	TGCAGCGTTTCTTACGGGACAGCGTATAATCAGCCCCAGCATTTT	CSVSYGTAYNQPQHF
TRBV28	TRBD1	.	TRBJ2-7	TGTGCCAGCAGGGGACAGTACGAGCAGTACTTC	CASRGQYEQYF
TRBV19	TRBD1	once	TRBJ2-5	TGTGCCAGTAGTGTACAGGGGGCCAAAGAGACCCAGTACTTC	CASSVQGAKETQYF
TRBV10-3	.	.	TRBJ2-7	TGTGCCGCCCGGTCGGCAGGGAACGAGCAGTACTTC	CAARSAGNEQYF
TRBV11-2	.	.	TRBJ1-1	TGTGCCAGCAGCTTAATCCAGGAGGCTGAAGCTTTCTTT	CASSLIQEAEAFF
TRBV18	.	.	TRBJ1-1	TGTGCCAGCTCACCACAAGAAGTAAACACTGAAGCTTTCTTT	CASSPQEVNTEAFF
TRBV15	.	once	TRBJ2-2	TGTGCCACCAGCGGGGGATCAGTAGACGGGGAGCTGTTTTTT	CATSGGSVDGELFF
TRBV15	.	once	TRBJ2-3	TGTGCCACCAGCAGAGCATACAGGGTCAGCTCAGATACGCAGTATTTT	CATSRAYRVSSDTQYF
TRBV27	.	.	TRBJ1-5	TGTGCCACCAAAGCCCAGGGCTATAGCAATCAGCCCCAGCATTTT	CATKAQGYSNQPQHF
TRBV30	TRBD2	.	TRBJ2-3	TGTGCCTGGGGGGGCCAGGCTAGCGGGAAAACCACAGATACGCAGTATTTT	CAWGGQASGKTTDTQYF
TRBV11-2	.	.	TRBJ2-5	TGTGCCAGCAGCTTAGCATACCAAGAGACCCAGTACTTC	CASSLAYQETQYF
TRBV18	TRBD1	.	TRBJ2-1	TGTGCCAGCTCACGCGGGACAGGGAATGAGCAGTTCTTC	CASSRGTGNEQFF
TRBV30	.	.	TRBJ2-5	TGTGCCTGGATTGGAAACGAGGAGACCCAGTACTTC	CAWIGNEETQYF
TRBV6-5	TRBD2	.	TRBJ2-5	TGTGCCAGCAGGCGTGGGAGGGACCAAGAGACCCAGTACTTC	CASRRGRDQETQYF